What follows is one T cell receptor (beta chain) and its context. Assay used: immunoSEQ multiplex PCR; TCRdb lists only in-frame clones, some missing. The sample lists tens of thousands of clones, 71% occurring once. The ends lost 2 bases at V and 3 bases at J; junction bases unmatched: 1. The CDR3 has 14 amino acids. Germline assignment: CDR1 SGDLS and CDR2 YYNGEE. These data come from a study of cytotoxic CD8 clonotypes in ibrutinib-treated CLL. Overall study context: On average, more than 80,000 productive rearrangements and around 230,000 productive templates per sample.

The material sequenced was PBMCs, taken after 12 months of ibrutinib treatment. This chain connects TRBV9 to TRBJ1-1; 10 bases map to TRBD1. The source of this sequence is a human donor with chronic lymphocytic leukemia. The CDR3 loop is CASSVGTGDTEAFF. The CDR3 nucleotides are TGTGCCAGCAGCGTTGGGACAGGGGACACTGAAGCTTTCTTT.